This T cell receptor beta chain was captured in a study of control samples from healthy donors and cancer patients. Produced via immunoSEQ multiplex PCR; TCRdb's table is partial and in-frame only. The sample holds tens of thousands of clones, less than 95% seen once. The CDR3 is 13 amino acids. With 3 bases removed from V and 8 bases from J, the gap between germline ends came to 10 bases. Germline V CDR1 and CDR2: KGHSH, LQKENI. The J gene is TRBJ1-4, the V gene TRBV18; no clear D. The TCR was taken from a woman aged 18-30 years in good health. Sequencing input: blood. The CDR3 loop is CASSPRISEKLFF. DNA for the CDR3: TGTGCCAGCTCACCTCGAATTAGCGAAAAACTGTTTTTT.